Each of the 23 T cell receptor beta chains below was sequenced from the same sample in a study of graft-versus-host responses after intestinal transplantation. Method: immunoSEQ multiplex PCR; TCRdb's copy keeps in-frame clones and lacks some. Found here are 84,000 or so clones, 87% of them singletons; the top ten hold roughly 8%. For these TCRs, the target antigens are not known. The sequencing used unstimulated CD8+ T cells sorted from spleen or lymph node cells, collected before transplant. The receptors stem from a human donor who was the organ donor for an intestinal transplant.

The chain carries TRBV30 and TRBJ1-4, with TRBD1 as a possible D gene (5 bases). V was shortened by 2 bases and J by 6 bases, with 16 bases between the two germline ends. CDR1 and CDR2 (germline): GTSNPN, SVGIG (reference sequence). The CDR3 is made up of 15 amino acids. CDR3 in DNA: TGTGCCTGGAGTCCCCAGGGTTCCCCCCATGAAAAACTGTTTTTT. Its translation: CAWSPQGSPHEKLFF.

Only one count was recorded for this clone. The chain is built from TRBV15 and TRBJ2-3; no firm D call. CDR3 length: 16 residues. Germline CDR1 and CDR2: LNHNV and YYDKDF (reference sequence). V was trimmed by 1 base and J by 10 bases, leaving 21 bases between them. The CDR3 DNA sequence: TGTGCCACCAGCAGAGTAGAGGACCCCCCCTGGCCCCCGCAGTATTTT. It codes for CATSRVEDPPWPPQYF.

V usage is TRBV15 and J usage is TRBJ1-3, with TRBD1 matching over 8 bases. V gave up 0 bases and J gave up 2 bases; unmatched junction bases: 6. The germline V gene encodes CDR1 LNHNV and CDR2 YYDKDF (reference sequence). The CDR3 extends over 17 amino acids. CDR3 protein: CATSREPQGAAGNTIYF. CDR3 DNA sequence: TGTGCCACCAGCAGAGAACCTCAGGGGGCTGCTGGAAACACCATATATTTT. The full variable domain, in which reference TRBV15 and TRBJ1-3 provide the parts outside the CDR3, is DAMVIQNPRYQVTQFGKPVTLSCSQTLNHNVMYWYQQKSSQAPKLLFHYYDKDFNNEADTPDNFQSRRPNTSFCFLDIRSPGLGDTAMYLCATSREPQGAAGNTIYFGEGSWLTVV.

The chain couples TRBV30 to TRBJ2-5, with 9 bases aligning to TRBD2. The germline CDR1 and CDR2 sequences are GTSNPN and SVGIG (reference sequence). V shed 1 base and J 4 bases; nucleotides not matched to a gene: 10. The CDR3 length is 16 residues. CDR3 nucleotides: TGTGCCTGGAGTGCTCAGCGGGGGGTATCAGGAGAGACCCAGTACTTC. It codes for CAWSAQRGVSGETQYF.

The rearrangement uses TRBV19 and TRBJ2-3; D is unclear. This CDR3 comprises 13 residues. The V gene lost 5 bases and the J gene lost 8 bases, with 14 bases spanning the gap. Germline V lookup: CDR1 LNHDA, CDR2 SQIVND (reference sequence). The CDR3 loop is CASSPDWQGTQYF. In nucleotides, the CDR3 is TGTGCCAGTAGTCCCGACTGGCAAGGTACGCAGTATTTT.

The rearrangement joins TRBV29-1 to TRBJ1-1; perhaps TRBD1 as D (5 bases). The CDR3 runs to 13 residues. Germline lookup yields CDR1 SQVTM and CDR2 ANQGSEA. Trimming pared 4 bases from V and 5 bases from J, leaving 14 bases between. CDR3 loop: CSVGAGLGTEAFF. The CDR3 nucleotides are TGCAGCGTTGGGGCAGGGCTTGGGACTGAAGCTTTCTTT.

The gene calls are TRBV7-9 and TRBJ2-5; possibly TRBD2 for D (6 bases). Germline V gene sequence: CDR1 SEHNR, CDR2 FQNEAQ (reference sequence). The CDR3 is made up of 14 amino acids. Deletions cut 4 bases from V and 3 bases from J, with 12 bases between. The CDR3 bases are TGTGCCAGCAGCTCAACCGGGAGCGAAGAGACCCAGTACTTC. Protein sequence: CASSSTGSEETQYF.

The chain carries TRBV4-1 and TRBJ1-5; 8 bases are shared with TRBD1. The CDR3 extends over 16 amino acids. Germline CDR1 is MGHRA and CDR2 is YSYEKL. The V gene end was trimmed by 1 base and the J gene end by 2 bases; junction bases not matched to a gene: 4. CDR3 region: CASSQGGQAGNQPQHF. The CDR3 region has the DNA TGCGCCAGCAGCCAAGGGGGACAGGCCGGCAATCAGCCCCAGCATTTT.

The gene calls are TRBV19 and TRBJ2-7; D is perhaps TRBD1 (6 bases). The CDR3 is 14 amino acids. The V end was cut by 1 base, the J end by 6 bases, with 13 bases between. From germline, CDR1 is LNHDA and CDR2 SQIVND (reference sequence). The CDR3 coding sequence is TGTGCCAGTAGTATAGCGGGTCAGGGGCGCGAGCAGTACTTC. It yields the protein CASSIAGQGREQYF. Using reference TRBV19 and TRBJ2-7 for the parts outside the CDR3, the full variable domain is DGGITQSPKYLFRKEGQNVTLSCEQNLNHDAMYWYRQDPGQGLRLIYYSQIVNDFQKGDIAEGYSVSREKKESFPLTVTSAQKNPTAFYLCASSIAGQGREQYFGPGTRLTVT.

The chain couples TRBV6-4 to TRBJ2-1; perhaps TRBD1 as D (5 bases). The V gene lost 5 bases and the J gene lost 2 bases, with 22 bases spanning the gap. Germline V CDR1 and CDR2: MRHNA, SNTAGT. The CDR3 totals 18 residues. The CDR3 bases are TGTGCCAGCAGTCTGACCCTGCTCGCAGGGTGGACCTACAATGAGCAGTTCTTC. It specifies CASSLTLLAGWTYNEQFF.

The chain uses TRBV19 and TRBJ2-3; D ambiguous. The CDR3 runs 12 residues. The germline V gene has CDR1 LNHDA and CDR2 SQIVND (reference sequence). Between the trimmed V and J ends, which lost 2 bases and 4 bases, there was a span of 4 bases. The CDR3 sequence: CASSIFPDTQYF. The CDR3 DNA sequence: TGTGCCAGTAGTATATTTCCAGATACGCAGTATTTT.

The gene calls are TRBV6-6 and TRBJ1-4; tentatively, D is TRBD1 (5 bases). Per the germline V gene, CDR1 is MNHNY and CDR2 is SVGAGI (reference sequence). This CDR3 is built from 14 residues. The V gene lost 3 bases and the J gene lost 6 bases, with 11 bases spanning the gap. CDR3 amino acids: CASSYHGGDEKLFF. Written as DNA, the CDR3 is TGTGCCAGCAGTTATCACGGAGGGGATGAAAAACTGTTTTTT.

The chain joins TRBV27 to TRBJ2-4, with D perhaps matching TRBD2 (6 bases). The germline V gene has CDR1 MNHEY and CDR2 SMNVEV (reference sequence). Trimming stripped 2 bases from V and 8 bases from J, with 13 bases between. This CDR3 has 14 amino acids. DNA of the CDR3: TGTGCCAGCAGTTTAGTGGGGACTGGGGACATTCAGTACTTC. This codes for CASSLVGTGDIQYF.

The rearrangement links TRBV7-2 to TRBJ1-4, with D possibly being TRBD1 (5 bases). The V gene lost 4 bases and the J gene lost 7 bases, with 16 bases spanning the gap. CDR1 SGHTA and CDR2 FQGNSA come from the germline V gene. The CDR3 has 15 residues. This CDR3 is CASSSGWGIGEKLFF. DNA for the CDR3: TGTGCCAGCAGCTCAGGGTGGGGAATTGGTGAAAAACTGTTTTTT.

The chain combines TRBV9 with TRBJ2-7, with 8 bases aligning to TRBD1. Losses at the gene ends were 3 bases for V and 2 bases for J; bases not matched to a gene: 7. CDR1 is SGDLS and CDR2 is YYNGEE in the germline V gene. This CDR3 comprises 15 residues. For the CDR3, the DNA is TGTGCCAGCAGCGCGACCGGGACAGGCGCCTACGAGCAGTACTTC. Protein: CASSATGTGAYEQYF. The full variable domain, completed using reference TRBV9 and TRBJ2-7, is DSGVTQTPKHLITATGQRVTLRCSPRSGDLSVYWYQQSLDQGLQFLIQYYNGEERAKGNILERFSAQQFPDLHSELNLSSLELGDSALYFCASSATGTGAYEQYFGPGTRLTVT.

With respect to this clone: The same CDR3 is also encoded by other DNA sequences in this sample. The chain uses TRBV7-8 and TRBJ2-7; no clear D gene. This CDR3 has 11 residues. CDR1 SGHVS and CDR2 FQNEAQ come from the germline V gene. The germline V and J ends were trimmed by 6 bases and 3 bases, with 6 bases remaining between them. For the CDR3, the DNA is TGTGCCAGCAGTTTCAGCTACGAGCAGTACTTC. It yields the protein CASSFSYEQYF.

The rearrangement links TRBV10-2 to TRBJ2-2; TRBD2 might be the D (6 bases). This CDR3 has 19 amino acids. Trimming removed 4 bases from V and 6 bases from J, with 27 bases in between. Germline CDR1 is WSHSY and CDR2 is SAAADI. The CDR3 spells CASSGPLLASLIGAGELFF. DNA of the CDR3: TGCGCCAGCAGTGGCCCGCTGCTAGCGTCATTAATAGGCGCCGGGGAGCTGTTTTTT.

This clone was recorded only once. The V and J genes are TRBV27 and TRBJ2-5; D possibly uses TRBD1 or TRBD2 (6 bases each). CDR3 length: 14 amino acids. Germline-derived CDR1 and CDR2 are MNHEY and SMNVEV (reference sequence). Trimming took 5 bases from V and 7 from J, leaving 17 bases between them. Here the CDR3 DNA reads TGTGCCAGCAGTACTTACTCCGAGGGGGGGACCCAGTACTTC. Its translation is CASSTYSEGGTQYF.

This sequence joins TRBV2 and TRBJ1-4; unclear D gene. Between the trimmed V and J ends, which lost 7 bases and 11 bases, there was a span of 11 bases. The CDR3 contains 11 residues. In germline, CDR1 is SNHLY, CDR2 FYNNEI. The CDR3 bases are TGTGCCAGCACCCCCGTCGGGAAACTGTTTTTT. Its protein product is CASTPVGKLFF.

In DNA, the CDR3 is TGTGCCAGCAGCTCAGAAGATGGCAGGCAAGAGACCCAGTACTTC. Amino acid sequence: CASSSEDGRQETQYF. The chain combines TRBV21-1 with TRBJ2-5; the table names TRBD1, a call not compared with the DNA. TRBV21-1 is reported as a pseudogene. CDR3 length equals 15 residues.

The chain carries TRBV4-2 and TRBJ2-1; 11 bases line up with TRBD2. The CDR3 has 16 amino acids. The germline V gene has CDR1 LGHNA and CDR2 YNFKEQ. The ends lost 4 bases at V and 5 bases at J; junction bases unmatched: 7. The CDR3 loop is CASSPLLAGDDNEQFF. DNA of the CDR3: TGTGCCAGCAGCCCTCTACTAGCGGGGGACGACAATGAGCAGTTCTTC.

The J gene is TRBJ2-1, the V gene TRBV6-4; TRBD2 matches 9 bases. The V and J ends lost 3 bases and 2 bases, in that order; junction bases with no gene match: 5. There are 16 residues in the CDR3. Germline values: CDR1 MRHNA, CDR2 SNTAGT. CDR3 sequence (DNA): TGTGCCAGCAGTGAGAGGCGGGGGGGAACCTACAATGAGCAGTTCTTC. Translating gives CASSERRGGTYNEQFF.

This chain's CDR3 is CASSDSGNGELFF. The CDR3 coding sequence is TGTGCCAGCAGTGATTCAGGGAACGGGGAGCTGTTTTTT. The genes are TRBV6-4 and TRBJ2-2; perhaps TRBD1 as D (5 bases). Germline CDR1 and CDR2: MRHNA and SNTAGT. CDR3 length: 13 amino acids. The V end was cut by 3 bases, the J end by 7 bases, with 9 bases between.